These 8 T cell receptor beta chains were all obtained from the same sample, sequenced in a study of OX40 agonist ivuxolimab in advanced cancers. Assay used: immunoSEQ multiplex PCR; TCRdb lists only in-frame clones, some missing. This table holds roughly 70,000 clones, 70% to 90% found once. This sample comprised CD4+ or CD8+ T cells sorted from blood, obtained in a trial of the OX40 agonist ivuxolimab. These receptors came from an adult with an advanced solid tumor such as melanoma, head and neck, liver or kidney cancer.

This clone was observed a few times. The V call is TRBV9, the J call TRBJ2-2; D call uncertain. The CDR3 length is 13 residues. The germline V gene encodes CDR1 SGDLS and CDR2 YYNGEE. Trimming cost V 3 bases and J 5 bases, with 8 bases left between them. The DNA of the CDR3 is TGTGCCAGCAGCGAGGTAGTGACCGGGGAGCTGTTTTTT. Encoded protein: CASSEVVTGELFF.

J is TRBJ1-1 and V is TRBV5-1, with TRBD1 matching over 8 bases. The CDR3 loop spans 17 amino acids. V shed 0 bases, J shed 1 base, and the junction held 8 bases outside the gene matches. Per the germline V gene, CDR1 is SGHRS and CDR2 is YFSETQ. Written as DNA, the CDR3 is TGCGCCAGCAGCTTGGCCACTGCCGGGACAGGGAACACTGAAGCTTTCTTT. It yields the protein CASSLATAGTGNTEAFF. Supplemented by reference TRBV5-1 and TRBJ1-1, the full variable domain reads KAGVTQTPRYLIKTRGQQVTLSCSPISGHRSVSWYQQTPGQGLQFLFEYFSETQRNKGNFPGRFSGRQFSNSRSEMNVSTLELGDSALYLCASSLATAGTGNTEAFFGQGTRLTVV.

The chain carries TRBV6-1 and TRBJ2-7; D ambiguous. The germline V gene has CDR1 MNHNS and CDR2 SASEGT. Trimming took 4 bases from V and 4 from J, leaving 5 bases between them. This CDR3 region has 11 residues. CDR3 region: CASSVVYEQYF. CDR3 bases: TGTGCCAGCAGTGTCGTTTACGAGCAGTACTTC.

The chain uses TRBV28 and TRBJ2-7; TRBD1 matches at 8 bases. The germline V gene encodes CDR1 MDHEN and CDR2 SYDVKM. This CDR3 comprises 15 residues. V gave up 7 bases and J gave up 1 base; unmatched junction bases: 9. The CDR3 protein is CASITPGTGSYEQYF. As DNA, the CDR3 is TGTGCCAGCATCACCCCCGGGACAGGTTCCTACGAGCAGTACTTC.

This rearrangement joins TRBV30 to TRBJ2-1; 9 bases align to TRBD2. Germline V gene lookup returns CDR1 GTSNPN and CDR2 SVGIG (reference sequence). The CDR3 runs 14 residues. Trimming took 1 base from V and 9 from J; bases not matched to a gene: 7. CDR3 loop: CAWSEGLAGIEQFF. The CDR3 bases are TGTGCCTGGAGTGAGGGCCTAGCGGGAATTGAGCAGTTCTTC.

This chain uses TRBV7-9 with TRBJ2-4; TRBD1 agrees at 7 bases. Germline V gives CDR1 SEHNR, CDR2 FQNEAQ (reference sequence). This CDR3 has 14 amino acids. The ends lost 4 bases at V and 1 base at J; junction bases unmatched: 1. CDR3 nucleotide sequence: TGTGCCAGCAGCTCGACAGGGGCCAAAAACATTCAGTACTTC. As protein: CASSSTGAKNIQYF.

The chain uses TRBV18 and TRBJ2-1; 9 nucleotides agree with TRBD2. The V gene's germline CDR1 is KGHSH and CDR2 LQKENI. V shed 3 bases, J shed 9 bases, and the junction held 12 bases outside the gene matches. The CDR3 is 16 residues long. The DNA for the CDR3 is TGTGCCAGCTCACCCAACATAGCGGGAGAGATGGCTGAGCAGTTCTTC. Its translation is CASSPNIAGEMAEQFF.

The chain employs TRBV19 and TRBJ1-2; tentative D call: TRBD1 (5 bases). The V end was cut by 4 bases, the J end by 3 bases, with 15 bases between. This CDR3 spans 15 amino acids. From germline, CDR1 is LNHDA and CDR2 SQIVND (reference sequence). The CDR3 protein is CASSNRGRGHYGYTF. The CDR3 DNA is TGTGCCAGTAGTAACCGGGGACGGGGCCACTATGGCTACACCTTC.